Shown below are 13 T cell receptor beta chains from a single sample sequenced in a study of OX40 agonist ivuxolimab in advanced cancers. TCRdb's copy holds only in-frame clones and misses some; the assay was immunoSEQ multiplex PCR. This table has 50,000 or so clones, roughly 90% appearing once. Sequencing was performed on CD4+ or CD8+ T cells sorted from blood, taken in a trial of the OX40 agonist ivuxolimab. The receptors stem from an adult with an advanced solid tumor such as melanoma, head and neck, liver or kidney cancer.

The chain employs TRBV7-9 and TRBJ2-1; tentative D call: TRBD2 (6 bases). The V gene's germline CDR1 is SEHNR and CDR2 FQNEAQ (reference sequence). The CDR3 loop spans 14 amino acids. Trimming removed 1 base from V and 7 bases from J, with 11 bases in between. In DNA, the CDR3 is TGTGCCAGCAGCTTAGAGGCGGGGCGGAATGAGCAGTTCTTC. Translation gives CASSLEAGRNEQFF.

The V and J genes are TRBV10-1 and TRBJ2-7, with 7 bases identical to TRBD1. CDR1 and CDR2 from the germline V gene are WNHNN and SYGVQD (reference sequence). The CDR3 contains 12 residues. The junction had 1 base not matched to a gene; V was cut back by 3 bases and J by 5 bases. The CDR3 DNA reads TGCGCCAGCAGTGATACAGGGGACGAGCAGTACTTC. It encodes CASSDTGDEQYF.

The CDR3 here is CASTKSPQGIGNTIYF. The CDR3 bases are TGTGCCAGCACCAAATCCCCACAGGGGATCGGAAACACCATATATTTT. The chain combines TRBV2 with TRBJ1-3; 7 bases are a match to TRBD1. The CDR3 extends over 16 amino acids. J gave up 4 bases and V 7 bases, and 13 bases lay outside the gene matches. Germline V gives CDR1 SNHLY, CDR2 FYNNEI.

This sequence joins TRBV11-3 and TRBJ2-3; D is unresolved. Trimming stripped 5 bases from V and 3 bases from J, with 9 bases between. Germline values: CDR1 SGHNT, CDR2 YENEEA. CDR3 length: 13 residues. The CDR3 nucleotides are TGTGCCAGCAGCACCTCCGGGACAGATACGCAGTATTTT. This translates into CASSTSGTDTQYF.

The chain joins TRBV7-9 to TRBJ2-7; D may be TRBD2 (6 bases). The CDR3 spans 15 residues. Germline V gives CDR1 SEHNR, CDR2 FQNEAQ (reference sequence). The germline V and J ends were trimmed by 5 bases and 0 bases, with 14 bases remaining between them. In nucleotides, the CDR3 is TGTGCCAGCAGCCGCCGGGACGGGAGCTCCTACGAGCAGTACTTC. Residues: CASSRRDGSSYEQYF. Drawing the rest from reference TRBV7-9 and TRBJ2-7, the complete variable domain is DTGVSQNPRHKITKRGQNVTFRCDPISEHNRLYWYRQTLGQGPEFLTYFQNEAQLEKSRLLSDRFSAERPKGSFSTLEIQRTEQGDSAMYLCASSRRDGSSYEQYFGPGTRLTVT.

V is TRBV6-4 and J is TRBJ2-1; 7 positions match TRBD2. With V trimmed by 6 bases and J by 0 bases, 2 bases remained unmatched. The CDR3 runs 14 residues. Germline V gene data show CDR1 as MRHNA and CDR2 as SNTAGT. The chain's CDR3 is CASSERGSYNEQFF. The DNA for the CDR3 is TGTGCCAGCAGCGAGCGGGGCTCCTACAATGAGCAGTTCTTC.

V is TRBV30 and J is TRBJ2-7, with 15 bases matching TRBD2. V trimming: 2 bases; J trimming: 3 bases; junction bases outside the gene matches: 11. CDR1 is GTSNPN and CDR2 is SVGIG in the germline V gene (reference sequence). The CDR3 is 18 residues long. This CDR3 is CAWSSGLAGGEQLYEQYF. CDR3 nucleotide sequence: TGTGCCTGGAGTTCAGGACTAGCGGGGGGGGAACAGCTCTACGAGCAGTACTTC.

This clone was observed a single time. The gene calls are TRBV6-1 and TRBJ2-3; TRBD2 aligns across 7 bases. The CDR3 has 14 amino acids. The germline V gene has CDR1 MNHNS and CDR2 SASEGT. The J segment lost 5 bases and the V segment lost 5 bases, leaving 7 bases of the junction unmatched. The CDR3 loop is CASSPPGGGDTQYF. CDR3 in DNA: TGTGCCAGCAGTCCCCCCGGCGGGGGAGATACGCAGTATTTT.

The chain combines TRBV5-4 with TRBJ2-7; TRBD2 matches 7 bases. The V segment lost 7 bases and the J segment 5 bases; nucleotides outside the gene matches: 6. The CDR3 extends over 12 amino acids. Germline V gene sequence: CDR1 SGHNT, CDR2 YYREEE (reference sequence). CDR3 coding DNA: TGTGCCAGCGGTTACCGGGGGGACGAGCAGTACTTC. This translates into CASGYRGDEQYF.

The chain combines TRBV7-3 with TRBJ2-7; D is unresolved. From germline, CDR1 is SGHTA and CDR2 FQGTGA. The CDR3 consists of 12 residues. V lost 6 bases and J lost 2, with 8 bases in between. In DNA form, the CDR3 reads TGTGCCAGCAGTACAGTTCCCTACGAGCAGTACTTC. This sequence encodes CASSTVPYEQYF.

The chain uses TRBV19 and TRBJ2-3; D ambiguous. CDR3 length: 13 residues. V was clipped by 5 bases and J by 1 base, with 7 bases between them. Per the germline V gene, CDR1 is LNHDA and CDR2 is SQIVND (reference sequence). The CDR3 here is CASSDMGTDTQYF. In DNA form, the CDR3 reads TGTGCCAGTAGTGATATGGGCACAGATACGCAGTATTTT.

V gene TRBV5-4 combines with J gene TRBJ2-7; 9 bases align to TRBD2. CDR3 length: 13 residues. The germline V gene encodes CDR1 SGHNT and CDR2 YYREEE (reference sequence). V lost 9 bases, J lost 1 base, and 5 bases stayed unmatched. CDR3 sequence: CANSLAGSYEQYF. The DNA for the CDR3 is TGTGCCAATAGCCTAGCGGGATCCTACGAGCAGTACTTC.

The gene calls are TRBV2 and TRBJ2-3; D call uncertain. V gave up 4 bases and J gave up 4 bases, with 12 bases separating them. Germline V gives CDR1 SNHLY, CDR2 FYNNEI. The CDR3 sequence is 14 residues long. The CDR3 DNA is TGTGCCAGCAGTGCCGACCCGCGAGCAGATACGCAGTATTTT. This translates into CASSADPRADTQYF.